Each of the 21 T cell receptor beta chains below was sequenced from the same sample in a study of response to subunit inactivated influenza vaccine. TCRdb redid the calling of the RT-PCR reads with MiXCR, one entry per CDR3 protein. The data show 500,000 to 550,000 distinct CDR3 sequences, roughly 8.2% seen once. The material was PBMCs from blood, obtained roughly 24 months after vaccination. These receptors came from a man aged 50 to 69 who received an inactivated influenza vaccine.

This chain links TRBV12-3 or TRBV12-4 with TRBJ2-7, with 15 positions matching TRBD2. V trimming: 4 bases; J trimming: 2 bases; junction bases outside the gene matches: 9. The CDR3 extends over 18 amino acids. This CDR3 reads CASSSVGTSGGRTYEQYF. CDR3 DNA: TGTGCCAGCAGTTCTGTTGGGACTAGCGGGGGGCGAACCTACGAGCAGTACTTC.

This clonotype was seen a handful of times. CDR3 DNA sequence: TGCGCCAGCAGCTTGGTTGCACAGGGGGATGGCTACACCTTC. Its translation: CASSLVAQGDGYTF. The chain is built from TRBV5-1 and TRBJ1-2, with TRBD1 identical over 8 bases. Germline V gene data show CDR1 as SGHRS and CDR2 as YFSETQ. The J segment lost 6 bases and the V segment lost 0 bases, leaving 4 bases of the junction unmatched. The CDR3 runs 14 residues.

The CDR3 DNA is TGTGCCAGCAGTGTCCTCGGGACAGGGGGAGACACAGATACGCAGTATTTT. Its translation: CASSVLGTGGDTDTQYF. The chain joins TRBV25-1 to TRBJ2-3; TRBD1 aligns across 11 bases. The CDR3 runs 17 residues. The J segment lost 2 bases and the V segment lost 4 bases, leaving 8 bases of the junction unmatched. Germline loops: CDR1 MGHDK, CDR2 SYGVNS.

This clonotype was counted many times. V gene TRBV27 combines with J gene TRBJ1-4, with a possible D match to TRBD1 (6 bases). Germline lookup yields CDR1 MNHEY and CDR2 SMNVEV (reference sequence). V lost 0 bases and J lost 7, with 12 bases in between. This CDR3 contains 15 residues. The CDR3 spells CASSLSTGGAEKLFF. DNA for the CDR3: TGTGCCAGCAGTTTATCGACAGGAGGGGCTGAAAAACTGTTTTTT.

This chain links TRBV7-2 with TRBJ2-7; TRBD1 matches 9 bases. Germline V lookup: CDR1 SGHTA, CDR2 FQGNSA. Trimming at V came to 4 bases and at J to 4 bases, leaving 5 bases not matched to a gene. The CDR3 is 14 residues long. CDR3 DNA sequence: TGTGCCAGCAGCTCCCGGACAGGGGAATACGAGCAGTACTTC. This translates into CASSSRTGEYEQYF.

The chain recombines TRBV19 with TRBJ2-3; tentative D call: TRBD1 (5 bases). This CDR3 is built from 15 residues. Germline CDR1 LNHDA, CDR2 SQIVND (reference sequence). Trimming pared 3 bases from V and 1 base from J, leaving 11 bases between. The CDR3 protein is CASSIQGFGTDTQYF. CDR3 in DNA: TGTGCCAGTAGTATCCAGGGTTTTGGCACAGATACGCAGTATTTT.

This clonotype has at least ten counts. The gene calls are TRBV7-2 and TRBJ2-7; D perhaps matches TRBD2 (5 bases). The germline V gene encodes CDR1 SGHTA and CDR2 FQGNSA. The CDR3 consists of 15 residues. Trimming stripped 1 base from V and 1 base from J, with 11 bases between. For the CDR3, the DNA is TGTGCCAGCAGCTTAGTGGTCGGGAAATCCTACGAGCAGTACTTC. It yields the protein CASSLVVGKSYEQYF.

The chain carries TRBV28 and TRBJ2-7, with D possibly TRBD2 on 6 matching bases. The CDR3 contains 18 residues. V was shortened by 5 bases and J by 4 bases, with 27 bases between the two germline ends. The germline V gene has CDR1 MDHEN and CDR2 SYDVKM. The CDR3 here is CASSRDSGATRSLYEQYF. For the CDR3, the DNA is TGTGCCAGCAGTAGGGATAGCGGCGCGACTCGGTCCCTATACGAGCAGTACTTC.

At least ten counts were recorded for this clonotype. This chain links TRBV11-2 with TRBJ2-1; 8 bases fit TRBD1. CDR1 SGHAT and CDR2 FQNNGV come from the germline V gene. The CDR3 has 15 residues. The J segment lost 4 bases and the V segment lost 5 bases, leaving 7 bases of the junction unmatched. The chain's CDR3 is CASSTGTGKYNEQFF. The CDR3 DNA reads as TGTGCCAGCAGCACGGGGACAGGAAAATACAATGAGCAGTTCTTC. The entire variable domain, with the rest obtained from reference TRBV11-2 and TRBJ2-1, is as follows: EAGVAQSPRYKIIEKRQSVAFWCNPISGHATLYWYQQILGQGPKLLIQFQNNGVVDDSQLPKDRFSAERLKGVDSTLKIQPAKLEDSAVYLCASSTGTGKYNEQFFGPGTRLTVL.

This clonotype has at least ten counts. The CDR3: CASSFYEGPNTGELFF. CDR3 sequence (DNA): TGTGCCAGCAGCTTTTATGAAGGACCGAACACCGGGGAGCTGTTTTTT. V is TRBV7-9 and J is TRBJ2-2; no clear D gene. CDR1 is SEHNR and CDR2 is FQNEAQ in the germline V gene (reference sequence). This CDR3 comprises 16 residues. V lost 3 bases to trimming and J lost 0 bases, with 11 bases between them.

This clonotype was recorded many times. The V and J genes are TRBV12-3 or TRBV12-4 and TRBJ1-1; D is unclear. The CDR3 length is 13 residues. Trimming removed 3 bases at V and 4 bases at J, with 9 bases between. The CDR3 DNA reads TGTGCCAGCAGTTTTCCGGGTGGCACTGAAGCTTTCTTT. It is translated as CASSFPGGTEAFF.

This clonotype was seen repeatedly, ten times or more. V is TRBV28 and J is TRBJ1-4; 7 positions agree with TRBD1. With V trimmed by 6 bases and J by 5 bases, 6 bases remained unmatched. The CDR3 is 14 residues long. The germline CDR1 and CDR2 sequences are MDHEN and SYDVKM. The CDR3 sequence is CASSTMTGNEKLFF. In DNA form, the CDR3 reads TGTGCCAGCAGCACCATGACAGGGAATGAAAAACTGTTTTTT.

In its sample, this clonotype was seen a few times. V usage is TRBV24-1 and J usage is TRBJ2-2; D uncertain. This CDR3 is built from 16 residues. With 2 bases removed from V and 1 base from J, the gap between germline ends came to 10 bases. CDR1 KGHDR and CDR2 SFDVKD come from the germline V gene. The CDR3 coding sequence is TGTGCCACCAGTGATTCCCCGGGCCGGAACACCGGGGAGCTGTTTTTT. Protein product: CATSDSPGRNTGELFF.

This clonotype was observed at least ten times. The chain has TRBV10-3 and TRBJ2-7; 14 bases align to TRBD2. V shed 2 bases and J 5 bases; nucleotides not matched to a gene: 8. Per germline, CDR1 ENHRY and CDR2 SYGVKD. This CDR3 has 17 amino acids. CDR3 amino acids: CAISEVPGLAGVDEQYF. The CDR3 DNA follows: TGTGCCATCAGTGAGGTGCCGGGACTAGCGGGAGTCGACGAGCAGTACTTC.

The sample holds many counts of this clonotype. The chain recombines TRBV5-1 with TRBJ1-1; D is undetermined. The germline V and J ends were trimmed by 0 bases and 0 bases, with 9 bases remaining between them. The germline CDR1 and CDR2 sequences are SGHRS and YFSETQ. CDR3 size: 15 residues. CDR3 nucleotides: TGCGCCAGCAGCTTGGAGATATCGGTGAACACTGAAGCTTTCTTT. It codes for CASSLEISVNTEAFF.

This clonotype was counted at least ten times. V usage is TRBV5-1 and J usage is TRBJ2-7; a weak D match, TRBD1 (7 bases). With 4 bases removed from V and 2 bases from J, the gap between germline ends came to 10 bases. The CDR3 contains 13 residues. Germline lookup yields CDR1 SGHRS and CDR2 YFSETQ. This chain's CDR3 is CASSAGQPYEQYF. DNA of the CDR3: TGCGCCAGCAGCGCGGGACAGCCCTACGAGCAGTACTTC.

This clonotype was counted only a few times. This sequence joins TRBV2 and TRBJ1-3, with TRBD1 as a possible D gene (6 bases). CDR1 and CDR2 from the germline V gene are SNHLY and FYNNEI. The CDR3 contains 15 residues. V was cut by 6 bases and J by 3 bases, with 15 bases left in between. DNA of the CDR3: TGTGCCAGCAGGAGGGAACAGGGTTTTGGAAACACCATATATTTT. Translation gives CASRREQGFGNTIYF.

Only a few counts were recorded for this clonotype. The chain couples TRBV9 to TRBJ2-1; 8 bases map to TRBD1. Germline values: CDR1 SGDLS, CDR2 YYNGEE. V shed 3 bases and J 0 bases; nucleotides not matched to a gene: 8. CDR3 length: 17 amino acids. In DNA, the CDR3 is TGTGCCAGCAGCGCGTTAAGGACAGGGAGCTCCTACAATGAGCAGTTCTTC. Protein: CASSALRTGSSYNEQFF.

In nucleotides, the CDR3 is TGTGCCAGCAGACGTGGGACAGAGAGCTATGGCTACACCTTC. Amino acids: CASRRGTESYGYTF. V gene TRBV5-4 combines with J gene TRBJ1-2, with 7 bases that match TRBD1. The length of the CDR3 is 14 residues. Trimming cost V 5 bases and J 4 bases; bases outside gene matches: 8. Germline-derived CDR1 and CDR2 are SGHNT and YYREEE (reference sequence).

This clonotype was detected ten times or more. The chain carries TRBV15 and TRBJ1-1, with 8 bases aligning to TRBD1. The ends lost 0 bases at V and 7 bases at J; junction bases unmatched: 7. Looked up from germline, CDR1 is LNHNV and CDR2 is YYDKDF (reference sequence). CDR3 length: 15 residues. As DNA, the CDR3 is TGTGCCACCAGCAGAGACCCCGGACAGGGCTATGAAGCTTTCTTT. Amino acid sequence: CATSRDPGQGYEAFF.

In its sample, this clonotype was seen a few times. For the CDR3, the DNA is TGCAGCGTTGAAGGTGGGATGAGGGCGAGGGTCTACAATGAGCAGTTCTTC. Translation gives CSVEGGMRARVYNEQFF. The chain uses TRBV29-1 and TRBJ2-1; tentatively, D is TRBD2 (5 bases). Trimming cost V 1 base and J 3 bases, with 19 bases left between them. Germline-derived CDR1 and CDR2 are SQVTM and ANQGSEA. There are 17 residues in the CDR3.